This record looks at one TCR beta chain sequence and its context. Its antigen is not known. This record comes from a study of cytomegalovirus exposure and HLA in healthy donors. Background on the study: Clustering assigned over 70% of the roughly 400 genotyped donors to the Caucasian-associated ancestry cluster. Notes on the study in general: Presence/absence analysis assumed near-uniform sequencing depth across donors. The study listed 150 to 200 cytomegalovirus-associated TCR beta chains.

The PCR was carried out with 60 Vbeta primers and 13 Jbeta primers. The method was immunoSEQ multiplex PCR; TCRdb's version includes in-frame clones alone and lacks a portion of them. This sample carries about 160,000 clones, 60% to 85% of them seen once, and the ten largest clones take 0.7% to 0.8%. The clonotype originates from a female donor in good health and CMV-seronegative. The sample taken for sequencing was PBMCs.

Here the CDR3 reads CASRNDRGLYETQYF. The CDR3 bases are TGTGCCAGCAGAAATGACAGGGGGCTATATGAGACCCAGTACTTC. This sequence joins TRBV6-1 and TRBJ2-5; TRBD1 aligns across 10 bases. This CDR3 has 15 amino acids. The J segment lost 5 bases and the V segment lost 6 bases, leaving 9 bases of the junction unmatched. Per the germline V gene, CDR1 is MNHNS and CDR2 is SASEGT.